This T cell receptor beta chain was sequenced during a study of Ad26.COV2.S vaccination and SARS-CoV-2 variants. Study as a whole: Trial arm assignment for the donor was COV1001 Ad26.COV2.S.

This CDR3 is 17 amino acids long. The ends were cut back, 0 bases at V and 4 bases at J, with 16 bases in the middle. Germline V CDR1 and CDR2: ENHRY, SYGVKD. TCRdb keeps only in-frame clones here, not all; method: immunoSEQ multiplex PCR. The sample lists about 420,000 clones; 88% were seen once. Treatment specified: approximately 18 received Ad26.COV2.S at low or high dose, single or two shots; several received placebo; per-sample allocation not given. Repertoires come from day 63 after the first vaccine or placebo injection. An Ad26 vector carrying the Wuhan-strain SARS-CoV-2 spike served as the vaccine.

The TCR sequence derives from a person between 18 and 60 years old who received the Ad26.COV2.S COVID-19 vaccine or a placebo. The rearrangement uses TRBV10-3 and TRBJ2-1; D is tentatively TRBD1 or TRBD2 (6 bases each). Specimen: peripheral blood, collected in a trial of Ad26.COV2.S vaccine versus placebo. The CDR3 sequence is CAISESGGRTKYNEQFF. Here the CDR3 DNA reads TGTGCCATCAGTGAGTCGGGGGGCCGGACGAAATACAATGAGCAGTTCTTC.